The rows below give T cell receptor beta chains drawn from one sample of a study of siplizumab effects on memory and regulatory T cells. Produced via immunoSEQ multiplex PCR; TCRdb's table is partial and in-frame only. The repertoire includes about 69,000 clones, roughly 88% of them detected once, and 1.7% sits in the top ten. Sequencing was carried out using Tregs sorted from blood. The receptors stem from a human donor in good health. Each CDR3 is given with its conserved first and last residue. The order of the fields is clone size, D gene, V gene, J gene, CDR3 DNA, CDR3 protein. D genes are given only for firm matches. Clone size appears in some rows only: once, few, many, or a class for an expanded clone.

.,TRBD1,TRBV11-3,TRBJ2-5,TGTGCCAGCAGCCGGACAGGCTACCAAGAGACCCAGTACTTC,CASSRTGYQETQYF
.,.,TRBV5-4,TRBJ2-1,TGTGCCAGCAGCGGGGGACCGTTCAATGAGCAGTTCTTC,CASSGGPFNEQFF
.,.,TRBV7-2,TRBJ1-2,TGTGCCAGCAGCTTAGCAGGCTATGGCTACACCTTC,CASSLAGYGYTF
.,.,TRBV10-3,TRBJ2-7,TGTGCCATCTCTCCACCGGGGACCGCCTACGAGCAGTACTTC,CAISPPGTAYEQYF
once,.,TRBV10-1,TRBJ1-2,TGCGCCAGCAGTGAAGGATTAGGCTATGGCTACACCTTC,CASSEGLGYGYTF
.,.,TRBV25-1,TRBJ2-2,TGTGCCAGCAGATTTGGTGGGACCGGGGAGCTGTTTTTT,CASRFGGTGELFF
.,TRBD1,TRBV6-6,TRBJ2-7,TGTGCCAGCAGTCCCCGGGACAGGCCCTACGAGCAGTACTTC,CASSPRDRPYEQYF
.,TRBD1,TRBV25-1,TRBJ1-4,TGTGCCAGCAGTGATCCGGACAGGTATAATGAAAAACTGTTTTTT,CASSDPDRYNEKLFF
.,TRBD1,TRBV18,TRBJ2-5,TGTGCCAGCTCACCACTCTTCAGGGGGATAGAGACCCAGTACTTC,CASSPLFRGIETQYF
.,TRBD1,TRBV4-1,TRBJ1-1,TGCGCCAGCAGCCAATCGGGACAGCAGATGAACACTGAAGCTTTCTTT,CASSQSGQQMNTEAFF